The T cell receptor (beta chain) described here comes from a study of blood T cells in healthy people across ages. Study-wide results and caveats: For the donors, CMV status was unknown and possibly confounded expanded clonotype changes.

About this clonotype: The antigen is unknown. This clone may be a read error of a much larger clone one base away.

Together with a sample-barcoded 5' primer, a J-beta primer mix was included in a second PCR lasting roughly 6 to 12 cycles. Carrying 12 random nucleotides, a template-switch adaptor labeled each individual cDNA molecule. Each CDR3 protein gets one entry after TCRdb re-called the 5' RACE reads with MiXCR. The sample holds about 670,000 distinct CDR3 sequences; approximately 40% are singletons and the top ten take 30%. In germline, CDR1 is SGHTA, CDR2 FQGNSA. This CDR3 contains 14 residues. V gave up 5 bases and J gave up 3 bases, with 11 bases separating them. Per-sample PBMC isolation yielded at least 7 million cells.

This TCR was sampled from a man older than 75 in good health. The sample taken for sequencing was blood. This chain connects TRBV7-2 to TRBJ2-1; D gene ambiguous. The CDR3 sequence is CASSRVRRYNEQFF. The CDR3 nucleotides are TGTGCCAGCAGCCGCGTTAGACGCTACAATGAGCAGTTCTTC.